Below, 25 T cell receptor beta chains from the same sample are listed, as sequenced in a study of T cell responses to AZD1222 COVID-19 vaccine. Sequencing used immunoSEQ multiplex PCR; TCRdb keeps in-frame clones, though not all of them. The profile shows about 140,000 clones, roughly 90% of them singletons. This specimen consisted of peripheral blood, obtained on day 0 of AZD1222 vaccination. The receptors come from an adult in good health.

This chain links TRBV5-8 with TRBJ1-1; 7 bases map to TRBD1. The CDR3 spans 13 residues. CDR1 SGHTS and CDR2 YDEGEE come from the germline V gene. V gave up 2 bases and J gave up 5 bases; unmatched junction bases: 3. CDR3 in amino acids: CASSFTGVTEAFF. The CDR3 DNA is TGTGCCAGCAGCTTCACAGGGGTAACTGAAGCTTTCTTT.

Comment on this clone: A read error may produce the germline difference seen at one junction end. The CDR3 DNA reads TGCAGTGCTTCTCCTCAACGGACCTATGGATTT. It specifies CSASPQRTYGF. This chain links TRBV20-1 with TRBJ1-1; D is ambiguous. CDR1 is DFQATT and CDR2 is SNEGSKA in the germline V gene (reference sequence). The CDR3 contains 11 residues.

This chain uses TRBV28 with TRBJ2-5; unclear D gene. V was cut by 8 bases and J by 6 bases, with 16 bases left in between. This CDR3 is 13 amino acids long. Looked up from germline, CDR1 is MDHEN and CDR2 is SYDVKM. The CDR3 is CASAPSMRQTQYF. The CDR3 DNA reads TGTGCCAGCGCACCGAGCATGCGACAGACCCAGTACTTC. The full variable domain, with the rest looked up from reference TRBV28 and TRBJ2-5, is DVKVTQSSRYLVKRTGEKVFLECVQDMDHENMFWYRQDPGLGLRLIYFSYDVKMKEKGDIPEGYSVSREKKERFSLILESASTNQTSMYLCASAPSMRQTQYFGPGTRLLVL.

The chain couples TRBV7-8 to TRBJ1-5; unclear D gene. The CDR3 loop spans 12 amino acids. Germline CDR1 reads SGHVS; CDR2 reads FQNEAQ. V was clipped by 4 bases and J by 0 bases, with 1 base between them. The CDR3 spells CASSYSNQPQHF. For the CDR3, the DNA is TGTGCCAGCAGCTATAGCAATCAGCCCCAGCATTTT.

V and J are TRBV2 and TRBJ2-1; 14 bases agree with TRBD2. J lost 3 bases, V lost 6 bases, and 10 bases had no gene match. The CDR3 contains 18 residues. Germline lookup yields CDR1 SNHLY and CDR2 FYNNEI. CDR3 amino acids: CASRPGLAGGQIYNEQFF. DNA for the CDR3: TGTGCCAGCAGACCAGGACTAGCGGGGGGCCAAATCTACAATGAGCAGTTCTTC.

The rearrangement links TRBV10-3 to TRBJ2-7; 8 bases fit TRBD2. J lost 0 bases, V lost 6 bases, and 4 bases had no gene match. CDR1 ENHRY and CDR2 SYGVKD come from the germline V gene. The CDR3 length is 14 residues. As DNA, the CDR3 is TGTGCCATCAGGAACACTAGCGGCTCCTACGAGCAGTACTTC. It is translated as CAIRNTSGSYEQYF.

V usage is TRBV6-4 and J usage is TRBJ1-2, with D possibly being TRBD1 (5 bases). The CDR3 sequence is 15 residues long. Per germline, CDR1 MRHNA and CDR2 SNTAGT. Trimming pared 2 bases from V and 5 bases from J, leaving 15 bases between. The CDR3 reads CASSDPRGWGYGYTF. The CDR3 DNA is TGTGCCAGCAGTGACCCACGGGGCTGGGGGTATGGCTACACCTTC.

V is TRBV14 and J is TRBJ1-2; the D is unclear. The ends were cut back, 4 bases at V and 7 bases at J, with 13 bases in the middle. Germline V gene data show CDR1 as SGHDN and CDR2 as FVKESK. This CDR3 has 13 residues. The DNA for the CDR3 is TGTGCCAGCAGCCCCTTGGGTGCTTTTGGCTACACCTTC. Protein: CASSPLGAFGYTF. The entire variable domain, with the rest obtained from reference TRBV14 and TRBJ1-2, is as follows: EAGVTQFPSHSVIEKGQTVTLRCDPISGHDNLYWYRRVMGKEIKFLLHFVKESKQDESGMPNNRFLAERTGGTYSTLKVQPAELEDSGVYFCASSPLGAFGYTFGSGTRLTVV.

The chain uses TRBV7-9 and TRBJ2-2, with 9 nucleotides matching TRBD1. The CDR3 is 15 residues long. The germline V gene encodes CDR1 SEHNR and CDR2 FQNEAQ (reference sequence). Losses at the gene ends were 5 bases for V and 4 bases for J; bases not matched to a gene: 5. CDR3 sequence: CASSPGQGLTGELFF. The CDR3 DNA sequence: TGTGCCAGCAGCCCGGGACAGGGTCTCACCGGGGAGCTGTTTTTT.

V gene TRBV27 combines with J gene TRBJ1-1, with 9 bases that match TRBD1. In germline, CDR1 is MNHEY, CDR2 SMNVEV (reference sequence). J gave up 7 bases and V 6 bases, and 6 bases lay outside the gene matches. The CDR3 runs 13 residues. The CDR3 spells CASRQGAQGEAFF. CDR3 in DNA: TGTGCCAGCAGACAGGGGGCGCAGGGTGAAGCTTTCTTT.

The chain employs TRBV6-5 and TRBJ1-1, with 10 bases lining up with TRBD1. The V gene's germline CDR1 is MNHEY and CDR2 SVGAGI. With 6 bases clipped from V and 4 bases from J, the junction kept 5 bases outside the gene matches. The CDR3 totals 14 residues. The CDR3 nucleotides are TGTGCCAGCAGAAGACAGGGGGCTCCCACTGAAGCTTTCTTT. Residues: CASRRQGAPTEAFF.

This CDR3 is CASTLQGNSNYGYTF. The CDR3 nucleotides read TGTGCCAGCACCCTTCAAGGGAATTCTAACTATGGCTACACCTTC. This chain joins TRBV7-8 and TRBJ1-2; D gene ambiguous. V gave up 7 bases and J gave up 0 bases, with 15 bases separating them. CDR3 size: 15 residues. Per germline, CDR1 SGHVS and CDR2 FQNEAQ.

The genes are TRBV30 and TRBJ1-4; TRBD1 agrees at 9 bases. Germline-derived CDR1 and CDR2 are GTSNPN and SVGIG (reference sequence). Trimming took 1 base from V and 4 from J; bases not matched to a gene: 4. CDR3 size: 15 residues. DNA of the CDR3: TGTGCCTGGAGTGCCGGGACAGGGATTAATGAAAAACTGTTTTTT. The encoded protein is CAWSAGTGINEKLFF.

The CDR3 DNA follows: TGTGCCAGCAGCTCAACCCAGTATTCAGGGGCGGGCGACAATGAGCAGTTCTTC. It encodes CASSSTQYSGAGDNEQFF. The V call is TRBV11-2, the J call TRBJ2-1, with D tentatively TRBD1 (6 bases). Per germline, CDR1 SGHAT and CDR2 FQNNGV. CDR3 length: 18 residues. V was pared by 4 bases and J by 5 bases, with 24 bases between.

The CDR3 DNA follows: TGTGCCAGCAGTTTTGGAGGGATCGGAGAGACCCAGTACTTC. Amino acid sequence: CASSFGGIGETQYF. V gene TRBV27 combines with J gene TRBJ2-5; D perhaps matches TRBD2 (6 bases). Trimming stripped 3 bases from V and 4 bases from J, with 12 bases between. Germline CDR1 and CDR2: MNHEY and SMNVEV (reference sequence). The CDR3 runs 14 residues.

The chain is built from TRBV28 and TRBJ2-1; maybe TRBD1 (6 bases). The CDR3 length is 15 residues. CDR1 and CDR2 from the germline V gene are MDHEN and SYDVKM. The germline V and J ends were trimmed by 7 bases and 3 bases, with 16 bases remaining between them. The chain's CDR3 is CASTSPRGNYNEQFF. In nucleotides, the CDR3 is TGTGCCAGCACCTCTCCCAGGGGTAACTACAATGAGCAGTTCTTC.

The chain couples TRBV6-2 or TRBV6-3 to TRBJ1-1; possible D gene TRBD1, 6 bases. This CDR3 region has 15 residues. V lost 6 bases and J lost 0, with 14 bases in between. Germline lookup yields CDR1 MNHEY and CDR2 SVGEGT. CDR3: CASSPHDRLNTEAFF. In DNA, the CDR3 is TGTGCCAGCAGCCCACACGACAGGCTGAACACTGAAGCTTTCTTT.

J is TRBJ2-5 and V is TRBV7-2, with TRBD2 identical over 8 bases. Germline CDR1 SGHTA, CDR2 FQGNSA. J gave up 1 base and V 5 bases, and 6 bases lay outside the gene matches. CDR3 length: 15 amino acids. The CDR3 sequence: CASSLSAGAQETQYF. Here the CDR3 DNA reads TGTGCCAGCAGCCTGTCAGCGGGGGCCCAAGAGACCCAGTACTTC.

For the CDR3, the DNA is TGTGCCAGCAGCGACCCTTATAATTCACCCCTCCACTTT. Translating gives CASSDPYNSPLHF. The chain employs TRBV9 and TRBJ1-6; D is uncertain. Germline V CDR1 and CDR2: SGDLS, YYNGEE. V was trimmed by 3 bases and J by 4 bases, leaving 5 bases between them. The CDR3 spans 13 residues. Full variable domain (missing parts from reference TRBV9 and TRBJ1-6): DSGVTQTPKHLITATGQRVTLRCSPRSGDLSVYWYQQSLDQGLQFLIQYYNGEERAKGNILERFSAQQFPDLHSELNLSSLELGDSALYFCASSDPYNSPLHFGNGTRLTVT.

The chain links TRBV28 to TRBJ1-3; D ambiguous. The CDR3 is 20 amino acids. V was shortened by 4 bases and J by 4 bases, with 29 bases between the two germline ends. Germline CDR1 and CDR2: MDHEN and SYDVKM. The CDR3 loop reads CASSSPVFREPKRNGNTIYF. Here the CDR3 DNA reads TGTGCCAGCAGTTCCCCTGTCTTTCGGGAGCCTAAGAGGAACGGAAACACCATATATTTT.

This chain connects TRBV7-9 to TRBJ1-2, with 7 bases that match TRBD1. This CDR3 comprises 15 residues. Per germline, CDR1 SEHNR and CDR2 FQNEAQ (reference sequence). V was pared by 5 bases and J by 4 bases, with 10 bases of the junction left unmatched. Written as DNA, the CDR3 is TGTGCCAGCAGCCCAACGGGACAGCTAGTCTATGGCTACACCTTC. Encoded protein: CASSPTGQLVYGYTF.

The CDR3 is CASSLGVRQYGYTF. Written as DNA, the CDR3 is TGCGCCAGCAGCTTAGGGGTCAGACAGTATGGCTACACCTTC. The chain couples TRBV4-3 to TRBJ1-2; D is perhaps TRBD1 (5 bases). V was cut by 5 bases and J by 5 bases, with 15 bases left in between. The CDR3 runs to 14 residues. Germline values: CDR1 LGHNA, CDR2 YSLEER.

This chain links TRBV28 with TRBJ1-1, with 8 bases lining up with TRBD1. From germline, CDR1 is MDHEN and CDR2 SYDVKM. V lost 5 bases to trimming and J lost 5 bases; unmatched junction nucleotides: 10. This CDR3 has 15 residues. The CDR3 loop is CASSPRTGWRTEAFF. The CDR3 DNA is TGTGCCAGCAGTCCGAGGACAGGGTGGAGGACTGAAGCTTTCTTT.

The genes are TRBV5-4 and TRBJ1-2, with D unresolved. There are 15 residues in the CDR3. CDR1 is SGHNT and CDR2 is YYREEE in the germline V gene (reference sequence). Trimming pared 3 bases from V and 0 bases from J, leaving 12 bases between. This CDR3 reads CASSSLVRANYGYTF. In nucleotides, the CDR3 is TGTGCCAGCAGCTCTCTCGTACGTGCTAACTATGGCTACACCTTC. The variable domain in full, completed from reference TRBV5-4 and TRBJ1-2, reads ETGVTQSPTHLIKTRGQQVTLRCSSQSGHNTVSWYQQALGQGPQFIFQYYREEENGRGNFPPRFSGLQFPNYSSELNVNALELDDSALYLCASSSLVRANYGYTFGSGTRLTVV.

The chain carries TRBV7-2 and TRBJ1-1; unclear D gene. Trimming shortened V by 8 bases and J by 1 base, and 17 bases separated the two germline ends. The CDR3 length is 15 residues. Germline-derived CDR1 and CDR2 are SGHTA and FQGNSA. CDR3 residues: CASVYKALWNTEAFF. In DNA form, the CDR3 reads TGTGCCAGCGTTTACAAGGCTCTCTGGAACACTGAAGCTTTCTTT.